The next 28 T cell receptor beta chains were all read from a single sample in a study of tumor T cells in aggressive B-cell lymphoma. Profiled with immunoSEQ multiplex PCR; TCRdb holds only in-frame clones, not every one. This sample has fewer than 4,500 clones, with 91% found just once. The sample comprised tumor tissue. The receptors were gathered from an adult with diffuse large B cell lymphoma.

The chain combines TRBV2 with TRBJ2-2; TRBD2 matches 11 bases. J gave up 6 bases and V 8 bases, and 5 bases lay outside the gene matches. Germline assignment: CDR1 SNHLY and CDR2 FYNNEI. This CDR3 has 14 amino acids. For the CDR3, the DNA is TGTGCCAGCCTAGCGGGAGGAACTGCCGGGGAGCTGTTTTTT. Its translation is CASLAGGTAGELFF.

In this sample, this clone turned up once. The chain carries TRBV4-1 and TRBJ1-1; D might be TRBD1 (5 bases). V dropped 1 base and J dropped 1 base, with 13 bases sitting between them. This CDR3 has 16 amino acids. Germline CDR1 reads MGHRA; CDR2 reads YSYEKL. The CDR3 bases are TGCGCCAGCAGCCAAGGTGCGGGACCTTGGAACACTGAAGCTTTCTTT. Encoded protein: CASSQGAGPWNTEAFF.

This clone has a single count. V gene TRBV9 combines with J gene TRBJ1-2; 9 bases match TRBD1. This CDR3 has 15 residues. In germline, CDR1 is SGDLS, CDR2 YYNGEE. J gave up 4 bases and V 4 bases, and 8 bases lay outside the gene matches. The CDR3 nucleotides are TGTGCCAGCAGCTCGGGACAGGGCACCCCCTATGGCTACACCTTC. It encodes CASSSGQGTPYGYTF.

The V gene is TRBV6-5, the J gene TRBJ2-1, with TRBD2 identical over 7 bases. V trimming: 4 bases; J trimming: 8 bases; junction bases outside the gene matches: 14. This CDR3 has 16 amino acids. Germline lookup yields CDR1 MNHEY and CDR2 SVGAGI. The CDR3 region has the DNA TGTGCCAGCAGTTGGACGGGAAGCGGGATTAGAGATGAGCAGTTCTTC. Encoded protein: CASSWTGSGIRDEQFF.

The chain carries TRBV12-5 and TRBJ2-1; D is perhaps TRBD2 (5 bases). This CDR3 spans 15 amino acids. V dropped 1 base and J dropped 6 bases, with 13 bases sitting between them. Germline V gene lookup returns CDR1 LGHNT and CDR2 FRNRAP. The CDR3 protein is CASGLGSRALNEQFF. The CDR3 region has the DNA TGTGCTAGTGGTTTGGGGTCGAGGGCGCTCAATGAGCAGTTCTTC.

This clone was detected once. The chain links TRBV6-5 to TRBJ1-1, with TRBD1 matching over 9 bases. Losses at the gene ends were 6 bases for V and 11 bases for J; bases not matched to a gene: 10. The length of the CDR3 is 13 residues. CDR1 and CDR2 (germline): MNHEY, SVGAGI. The CDR3: CASSLGTGQGAFF. In DNA form, the CDR3 reads TGTGCCAGCAGCCTCGGGACAGGGCAAGGCGCTTTCTTT.

The chain couples TRBV30 to TRBJ1-5, with D perhaps TRBD1 (5 bases). This CDR3 has 13 residues. The V and J ends lost 2 bases and 4 bases respectively, with 9 bases between them. Germline V gene lookup returns CDR1 GTSNPN and CDR2 SVGIG (reference sequence). CDR3 in DNA: TGTGCCTGGAGTCAAGACAGAAATCAGCCCCAGCATTTT. Protein: CAWSQDRNQPQHF.

The V call is TRBV28, the J call TRBJ2-5; the match to TRBD1 covers 7 bases. The CDR3 spans 16 residues. Germline V gene data show CDR1 as MDHEN and CDR2 as SYDVKM. The ends lost 4 bases at V and 2 bases at J; junction bases unmatched: 10. As DNA, the CDR3 is TGTGCCAGCAGTTCCGTCCTGCCGGGACAGCAAGAGACCCAGTACTTC. It encodes CASSSVLPGQQETQYF.

The chain employs TRBV5-6 and TRBJ2-1, with 11 bases identical to TRBD2. In germline, CDR1 is SGHDT, CDR2 YYEEEE. The CDR3 covers 15 residues. Trimming took 0 bases from V and 5 from J; bases not matched to a gene: 1. The CDR3 DNA sequence: TGTGCCAGCAGCTTGGTGGGACTAGCGGACAATGAGCAGTTCTTC. The encoded protein is CASSLVGLADNEQFF.

This clone was picked up one time. The chain is built from TRBV5-1 and TRBJ2-7; TRBD2 aligns across 12 bases. The trim removed 0 bases at V and 2 bases at J, leaving 0 bases unmatched. The CDR3 spans 15 residues. CDR1 is SGHRS and CDR2 is YFSETQ in the germline V gene. The CDR3 DNA sequence: TGCGCCAGCAGCTTGGGGACTAGCGGGGCCTACGAGCAGTACTTC. It specifies CASSLGTSGAYEQYF.

The genes are TRBV30 and TRBJ2-5, with TRBD2 matching 11 bases. The end of the DNA fits TRBJ2-7 better, so the J call may be wrong. The CDR3 has 17 amino acids. Germline V gene sequence: CDR1 GTSNPN, CDR2 SVGIG (reference sequence). For the CDR3, the DNA is TGTGCCTGGAGGGCCGGGACTAGCGGTCCGGATTGGGACGAGCAGTACTTC. The encoded protein is CAWRAGTSGPDWDEQYF.

This clone was found once. This chain links TRBV11-2 with TRBJ1-1; weak D call: TRBD1 (5 bases). V shed 1 base and J shed 1 base, with 10 bases lying between them. The germline gives CDR1 SGHAT, CDR2 FQNNGV. The CDR3 loop spans 15 amino acids. CDR3 nucleotides: TGTGCCAGCAGCTTAGGGGCGGGACCGAACACTGAAGCTTTCTTT. As protein: CASSLGAGPNTEAFF.

This chain's CDR3 is CASSIDRRAAPNTEAFF. CDR3 nucleotide sequence: TGTGCCAGTAGTATAGATCGGCGGGCCGCTCCCAACACTGAAGCTTTCTTT. The V gene is TRBV19, the J gene TRBJ1-1, with D unresolved. Germline V gives CDR1 LNHDA, CDR2 SQIVND (reference sequence). Trimming removed 0 bases from V and 2 bases from J, with 16 bases in between. The CDR3 totals 17 residues.

This clone was recorded only once. The gene calls are TRBV27 and TRBJ1-2, with D tentatively TRBD1 (6 bases). The V gene lost 1 base and the J gene lost 4 bases, with 13 bases spanning the gap. Germline V lookup: CDR1 MNHEY, CDR2 SMNVEV (reference sequence). The CDR3 extends over 15 amino acids. The CDR3 is CASSLYRTEGYGYTF. The DNA of the CDR3 is TGTGCCAGCAGTTTATACAGGACAGAGGGCTATGGCTACACCTTC.

The chain uses TRBV23-1 and TRBJ1-4; 10 positions match TRBD1. TRBV23-1 is known as an ORF, though its function is uncertain. The CDR3 has 15 residues. The V segment lost 2 bases and the J segment 10 bases; nucleotides outside the gene matches: 7. The CDR3 reads CASSQPGQGRGKLFF. DNA of the CDR3: TGCGCCAGCAGTCAACCGGGACAGGGGAGGGGAAAACTGTTTTTT.

The rearrangement uses TRBV5-1 and TRBJ2-3; D is possibly TRBD2 (6 bases). Germline assignment: CDR1 SGHRS and CDR2 YFSETQ. The V and J ends lost 4 bases and 2 bases respectively, with 8 bases between them. CDR3 size: 13 residues. This chain's CDR3 is CASSGRTTDTQYF. CDR3 DNA sequence: TGCGCCAGCAGCGGGAGGACCACAGATACGCAGTATTTT.

The CDR3 is CATSRGGTGPYNEQFF. CDR3 sequence (DNA): TGTGCCACCAGCAGAGGCGGGACAGGCCCCTACAATGAGCAGTTCTTC. The J gene is TRBJ2-1, the V gene TRBV15; 8 bases match TRBD1. The J segment lost 2 bases and the V segment lost 1 base, leaving 4 bases of the junction unmatched. CDR1 is LNHNV, CDR2 YYDKDF, per germline (reference sequence). The CDR3 runs 16 residues.

The chain uses TRBV6-5 and TRBJ2-1, with D perhaps TRBD2 (5 bases). CDR1 and CDR2 (germline): MNHEY, SVGAGI. V lost 5 bases to trimming and J lost 9 bases, with 11 bases between them. The CDR3 totals 12 residues. CDR3 sequence: CASSPTRVEQFF. In DNA form, the CDR3 reads TGTGCCAGCAGTCCTACTAGGGTTGAGCAGTTCTTC.

The rearrangement uses TRBV4-1 and TRBJ2-7; 14 positions match TRBD2. This CDR3 has 14 residues. In germline, CDR1 is MGHRA, CDR2 YSYEKL. Losses at the gene ends were 10 bases for V and 6 bases for J; bases not matched to a gene: 8. The DNA of the CDR3 is TGCGCCACCGGTCCCGGGACTAGCGGGAGCGAGCAGTACTTC. It yields the protein CATGPGTSGSEQYF.

This clone has a single count. J is TRBJ1-5 and V is TRBV15; 7 nucleotides line up with TRBD1. In germline, CDR1 is LNHNV, CDR2 YYDKDF (reference sequence). CDR3 length: 14 amino acids. V lost 5 bases to trimming and J lost 7 bases; unmatched junction nucleotides: 8. CDR3 amino acids: CATSGAGQIQPQHF. DNA for the CDR3: TGTGCCACCAGCGGCGCGGGACAGATACAGCCCCAGCATTTT.

The CDR3, as DNA: TGTGCCAGCAGCCCCCTTAGCGGTAACACCGGGGAGCTGTTTTTT. Its protein is CASSPLSGNTGELFF. The gene calls are TRBV5-4 and TRBJ2-2; a possible D gene is TRBD2 (6 bases). Trimming stripped 4 bases from V and 2 bases from J, with 12 bases between. Germline-derived CDR1 and CDR2 are SGHNT and YYREEE (reference sequence). The CDR3 loop spans 15 amino acids.

The chain links TRBV6-4 to TRBJ2-3; 7 bases align to TRBD2. The length of the CDR3 is 13 residues. Germline V gene data show CDR1 as MRHNA and CDR2 as SNTAGT. V was clipped by 6 bases and J by 3 bases; unmatched bases: 3. CDR3: CASSRTRTDTQYF. As DNA, the CDR3 is TGTGCCAGCAGCCGGACTAGAACAGATACGCAGTATTTT.

The gene calls are TRBV10-3 and TRBJ2-2; 8 positions match TRBD2. This CDR3 spans 13 amino acids. Trimming took 11 bases from V and 4 from J; bases not matched to a gene: 6. Germline loops: CDR1 ENHRY, CDR2 SYGVKD. The CDR3: CASRTSSTGELFF. The DNA for the CDR3 is TGTGCCTCGAGGACTAGCTCCACCGGGGAGCTGTTTTTT.

This chain connects TRBV29-1 to TRBJ1-2; tentative D call: TRBD1 (6 bases). V shed 6 bases and J shed 2 bases, with 13 bases lying between them. Per germline, CDR1 SQVTM and CDR2 ANQGSEA. CDR3 length equals 13 residues. The CDR3 here is CSVPDRRNYGYTF. CDR3 DNA sequence: TGCAGCGTGCCCGACAGGAGAAACTATGGCTACACCTTC. Drawing the rest from reference TRBV29-1 and TRBJ1-2, the complete variable domain is SAVISQKPSRDICQRGTSLTIQCQVDSQVTMMFWYRQQPGQSLTLIATANQGSEATYESGFVIDKFPISRPNLTFSTLTVSNMSPEDSSIYLCSVPDRRNYGYTFGSGTRLTVV.

This chain joins TRBV29-1 and TRBJ2-2, with no clear D. CDR1 SQVTM and CDR2 ANQGSEA come from the germline V gene. The V gene lost 7 bases and the J gene lost 5 bases, with 8 bases spanning the gap. The CDR3 totals 11 residues. DNA of the CDR3: TGCAGCGCGAGAAAGACCGGGGAGCTGTTTTTT. It specifies CSARKTGELFF.

The V gene is TRBV6-4, the J gene TRBJ2-2, with 13 bases lining up with TRBD2. Germline values: CDR1 MRHNA, CDR2 SNTAGT. J was trimmed by 6 bases and V by 4 bases; bases with no gene match: 8. The CDR3 is made up of 17 amino acids. CDR3 DNA sequence: TGTGCCAGCAGTGCCTGGAGGACTAGCGGGAGACCCGGGGAGCTGTTTTTT. Translation gives CASSAWRTSGRPGELFF.

J is TRBJ1-3 and V is TRBV5-6, with 10 bases matching TRBD1. The germline V gene encodes CDR1 SGHDT and CDR2 YYEEEE. The CDR3 spans 16 residues. The J segment lost 1 base and the V segment lost 4 bases, leaving 5 bases of the junction unmatched. CDR3 nucleotide sequence: TGTGCCAGCAGCGTGACAGGGGGCGCGTCTGGAAACACCATATATTTT. Residues: CASSVTGGASGNTIYF.

The rearrangement uses TRBV6-6 and TRBJ2-5; TRBD2 agrees at 7 bases. Germline V gene lookup returns CDR1 MNHNY and CDR2 SVGAGI (reference sequence). V lost 6 bases, J lost 5 bases, and 9 bases stayed unmatched. The CDR3 extends over 14 amino acids. DNA for the CDR3: TGTGCCAGCAGCTTCAGCGGGAACGGTGAGACCCAGTACTTC. This gives the protein CASSFSGNGETQYF.